The 15 T cell receptor beta chains below were found in one sample sequenced in a study of neurological immune-mediated disorders. TCRdb passed the 5' RACE reads through MiXCR, listing each CDR3 protein once. Among 50,000 to 75,000 distinct CDR3 sequences listed, 12% were seen once. The specimen was PBMCs. All receptors derive from a woman aged 55-70 years with HTLV-1-associated myelopathy (HAM/TSP).

This clonotype was observed at least ten times. This sequence joins TRBV20-1 and TRBJ2-5; D remains unclear. This CDR3 has 12 residues. V lost 3 bases and J 2 bases, leaving 7 bases between the germline ends. In germline, CDR1 is DFQATT, CDR2 SNEGSKA (reference sequence). CDR3 in amino acids: CSARGRQETQYF. Written as DNA, the CDR3 is TGCAGTGCTAGGGGCCGGCAAGAGACCCAGTACTTC.

This clonotype appeared many times. The chain combines TRBV28 with TRBJ1-6, with unresolved D. The CDR3 spans 12 residues. CDR1 MDHEN and CDR2 SYDVKM come from the germline V gene. V was shortened by 11 bases and J by 0 bases, with 5 bases between the two germline ends. CDR3 nucleotides: TGTGCCTGGGCCTCCTATAATTCACCCCTCCACTTT. Translating it yields CAWASYNSPLHF.

This clonotype was seen ten or more times. The genes are TRBV15 and TRBJ2-1, with D uncertain. V dropped 0 bases and J dropped 4 bases, with 10 bases sitting between them. Germline loops: CDR1 LNHNV, CDR2 YYDKDF (reference sequence). This CDR3 contains 15 residues. The CDR3 coding sequence is TGTGCCACCAGCAGAGATCACACCACATACAATGAGCAGTTCTTC. Amino acid sequence: CATSRDHTTYNEQFF.

There are many counts of this clonotype. The chain is built from TRBV27 and TRBJ1-5; TRBD1 aligns across 10 bases. The CDR3 runs 14 residues. V dropped 7 bases and J dropped 5; count of bases not matched to a gene: 5. The germline gives CDR1 MNHEY, CDR2 SMNVEV (reference sequence). The CDR3 bases are TGTGCCAGCATATTGACAGGGGGCGATCAGCCCCAGCATTTT. Translated: CASILTGGDQPQHF.

This clonotype showed up many times. The rearrangement links TRBV12-3 or TRBV12-4 to TRBJ1-5; 7 bases line up with TRBD1. Losses at the gene ends were 5 bases for V and 6 bases for J; bases not matched to a gene: 4. CDR3 size: 13 residues. The CDR3 nucleotides are TGTGCCAGCAGTGGGGCAGGGGGTCAGCCCCAGCATTTT. Translation gives CASSGAGGQPQHF.

The chain uses TRBV4-2 and TRBJ2-3; 9 nucleotides align to TRBD2. The germline CDR1 and CDR2 sequences are LGHNA and YNFKEQ. The CDR3 covers 18 residues. V was pared by 1 base and J by 1 base, with 9 bases of the junction left unmatched. The CDR3 sequence is CASSQGTLAGQRTDTQYF. DNA for the CDR3: TGTGCCAGCAGCCAAGGAACGCTAGCGGGACAGCGCACAGATACGCAGTATTTT.

The table lists this clonotype with many counts. V usage is TRBV20-1 and J usage is TRBJ2-1, with 8 bases fitting TRBD1. With V trimmed by 6 bases and J by 7 bases, 14 bases remained unmatched. CDR3 length: 15 amino acids. Germline V gene data show CDR1 as DFQATT and CDR2 as SNEGSKA (reference sequence). CDR3 coding DNA: TGCAGTGCATCAGACAGGGGAAGGGTGGGGAATGAGCAGTTCTTC. It codes for CSASDRGRVGNEQFF.

This rearrangement joins TRBV6-1 to TRBJ2-5; D possibly corresponds to TRBD1 (6 bases). Germline V gives CDR1 MNHNS, CDR2 SASEGT. Trimming removed 10 bases at V and 1 base at J, with 13 bases between. The CDR3 extends over 13 amino acids. The CDR3 here is CATGHNLQETQYF. CDR3 nucleotide sequence: TGTGCCACGGGACATAACCTCCAAGAGACCCAGTACTTC.

This clonotype was counted ten times or more. CDR3 DNA sequence: TGCAGCGTCGATGGGGCAGAGAGCGGGATAGTAGTCACCTACAATGAGCAGTTCTTC. Translation: CSVDGAESGIVVTYNEQFF. The chain links TRBV29-1 to TRBJ2-1; TRBD2 aligns across 7 bases. This CDR3 has 19 residues. CDR1 and CDR2 (germline): SQVTM, ANQGSEA. Trimming cost V 6 bases and J 2 bases; bases outside gene matches: 22.

V gene TRBV20-1 combines with J gene TRBJ2-1; D tentatively reads TRBD1 or TRBD2 (5 bases each). CDR1 is DFQATT and CDR2 is SNEGSKA in the germline V gene (reference sequence). V shed 3 bases and J shed 9 bases, with 21 bases lying between them. The CDR3 is 15 residues long. CDR3 region: CSARIDSFLRGEQFF. In DNA form, the CDR3 reads TGCAGTGCTAGGATAGATAGTTTTCTGAGGGGTGAGCAGTTCTTC.

This clonotype has ten or more counts. This chain links TRBV29-1 with TRBJ2-3, with D possibly being TRBD1 or TRBD2 (5 bases each). This CDR3 comprises 12 residues. Germline values: CDR1 SQVTM, CDR2 ANQGSEA. V was pared by 8 bases and J by 5 bases, with 14 bases between. In DNA, the CDR3 is TGCAGCATAAGCCGGGACCAAGATACGCAGTATTTT. Translated, it gives CSISRDQDTQYF.

This clonotype was seen many times. The V and J genes are TRBV20-1 and TRBJ1-2; D is undetermined. V was shortened by 5 bases and J by 6 bases, with 19 bases between the two germline ends. This CDR3 spans 14 amino acids. CDR1 and CDR2 (germline): DFQATT, SNEGSKA (reference sequence). Here the CDR3 reads CSASSQFVGNGYTF. The CDR3 DNA sequence: TGCAGTGCTTCGTCCCAGTTCGTGGGTAATGGCTACACCTTC.

Ten or more counts support this clonotype. J is TRBJ2-7 and V is TRBV20-1, with D possibly TRBD2 on 6 matching bases. This CDR3 contains 14 residues. V lost 3 bases and J 3 bases, leaving 15 bases between the germline ends. The germline gives CDR1 DFQATT, CDR2 SNEGSKA (reference sequence). CDR3 in DNA: TGCAGTGCTAGCGGCGGGGCCCTCCTCTACGAGCAGTACTTC. It translates to CSASGGALLYEQYF.

This clonotype is medium-sized (0.01 to 0.1%) within its sample. The CDR3 protein is CASSPTSGREQFF. CDR3 in DNA: TGTGCCAGCAGCCCGACTAGCGGGAGGGAGCAGTTCTTC. The V and J genes are TRBV5-6 and TRBJ2-1, with 13 nucleotides matching TRBD2. J was trimmed by 10 bases and V by 4 bases; bases with no gene match: 2. Germline V gene lookup returns CDR1 SGHDT and CDR2 YYEEEE. The CDR3 is 13 residues long.

This clonotype was seen at least ten times. This sequence joins TRBV11-3 and TRBJ1-1; possible D gene TRBD1, 5 bases. The V end was cut by 4 bases, the J end by 3 bases, with 9 bases between. Per germline, CDR1 SGHNT and CDR2 YENEEA. The CDR3 loop spans 13 amino acids. This CDR3 is CASSSQGHTEAFF. The CDR3, as DNA: TGTGCCAGCAGCTCCCAGGGACACACTGAAGCTTTCTTT.